This TCR beta chain originates from a study of blood T cell repertoires in COVID-19. For the study at large: From T cells, B-cell-depleted T cells, or PBMCs came the material, which was cDNA or gDNA.

Produced via immunoSEQ multiplex PCR; TCRdb's table is partial and in-frame only. The sample holds 110,000 to 150,000 clones, more than 75% seen once. This CDR3 contains 12 residues. Germline V gene lookup returns CDR1 MNHEY and CDR2 SVGAGI. V was clipped by 7 bases and J by 10 bases, with 15 bases between them. This clonotype was obtained from an elderly man with acute or convalescent COVID-19. Sequenced sample: peripheral blood. The rearrangement uses TRBV6-5 and TRBJ2-3, with a weak D call TRBD1 (5 bases). The CDR3 DNA follows: TGTGCCAGCACTCCACTCCAGGGTCCGCAGTATTTT. This translates into CASTPLQGPQYF.